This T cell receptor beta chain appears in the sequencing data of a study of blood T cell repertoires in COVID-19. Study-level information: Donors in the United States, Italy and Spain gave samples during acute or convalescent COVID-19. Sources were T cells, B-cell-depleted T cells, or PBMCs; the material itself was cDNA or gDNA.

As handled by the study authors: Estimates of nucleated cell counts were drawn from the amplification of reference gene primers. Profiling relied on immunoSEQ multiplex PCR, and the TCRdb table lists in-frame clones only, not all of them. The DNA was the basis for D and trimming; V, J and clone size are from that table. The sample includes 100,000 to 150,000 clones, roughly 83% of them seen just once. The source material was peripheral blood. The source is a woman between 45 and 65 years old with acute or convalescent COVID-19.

The CDR3 nucleotides are TGTGCCAGCAGTACTAGCGCTATCTACAATGAGCAGTTCTTC. This gives the protein CASSTSAIYNEQFF. The chain links TRBV6-5 to TRBJ2-1, with 7 bases identical to TRBD2. This CDR3 is 14 amino acids long. Germline loops: CDR1 MNHEY, CDR2 SVGAGI. Trimming took 5 bases from V and 3 from J; bases not matched to a gene: 4.